The sequence of this T cell receptor (beta chain) was determined in a study of radiation and T cells in renal cell carcinoma. Assay: immunoSEQ multiplex PCR; the TCRdb copy retains only in-frame clones and omits some. The table records 100,000 to 150,000 clones, around 80% of them present only once. The CDR3 sequence is 16 residues long. Germline V gives CDR1 SGHRS, CDR2 YFSETQ. Trimming cost V 0 bases and J 7 bases, with 17 bases left between them. Time point of the sample: baseline pretreatment blood. The treatment denotes: 15 Gy SBRT to primary tumor, nephrectomy 4 weeks later. Broader study findings: Top tumor clonotypes rose in blood 2 weeks post-radiation, then contracted.

This clone was counted between two and nine times. Its target is not known. Source: blood, taken from a patient whose treatment included radiotherapy and nephrectomy. The origin of this receptor is a woman between 55 and 75 years old with renal cell carcinoma. The genes are TRBV5-1 and TRBJ2-1, with D tentatively TRBD1 or TRBD2 (6 bases each). The CDR3 sequence: CASSLVPGASENEQFF. In DNA form, the CDR3 reads TGCGCCAGCAGCTTGGTCCCGGGGGCGTCGGAGAATGAGCAGTTCTTC.